One sample yielded the 5 T cell receptor beta chains listed below, sequenced in a study of control samples from healthy donors and cancer patients. The assay was immunoSEQ multiplex PCR, and TCRdb's table has in-frame clones only and misses some. The sample records 50,000 to 55,000 clones, over 85% being singletons. The sequenced sample was blood. These TCRs come from a man aged 25-40 years in good health.

The chain recombines TRBV5-6 with TRBJ2-7, with TRBD2 identical over 13 bases. V shed 0 bases, J shed 6 bases, and the junction held 0 bases outside the gene matches. CDR3 length: 14 amino acids. Germline loops: CDR1 SGHDT, CDR2 YYEEEE. The DNA of the CDR3 is TGTGCCAGCAGCTTGGGACTAGCGGGAGGCGAGCAGTACTTC. Encoded protein: CASSLGLAGGEQYF.

The gene calls are TRBV7-9 and TRBJ1-4; TRBD1 aligns across 7 bases. Trimming removed 4 bases from V and 8 bases from J; junction bases left unmatched: 10. The CDR3 is made up of 15 amino acids. Germline V gene lookup returns CDR1 SEHNR and CDR2 FQNEAQ (reference sequence). CDR3 coding DNA: TGTGCCAGCAGCTCCAACAGGGGATCTTGGGAAAAACTGTTTTTT. It translates to CASSSNRGSWEKLFF.

This sequence joins TRBV19 and TRBJ2-7; D gene uncertain. V was pared by 5 bases and J by 6 bases, with 8 bases between. The V gene's germline CDR1 is LNHDA and CDR2 SQIVND (reference sequence). The CDR3 is 11 residues long. In DNA form, the CDR3 reads TGTGCCAGTAGTGCCTCTAGCGAGCAGTACTTC. Translating gives CASSASSEQYF.

This clone is a singleton in its sample. The rearrangement links TRBV5-4 to TRBJ1-6; 7 bases line up with TRBD1. J was trimmed by 0 bases and V by 0 bases; bases with no gene match: 6. CDR3 length: 18 amino acids. CDR1 is SGHNT, CDR2 YYREEE, per germline (reference sequence). CDR3 protein: CASSLERQGGSYNSPLHF. The DNA of the CDR3 is TGTGCCAGCAGCTTGGAACGGCAGGGGGGCTCCTATAATTCACCCCTCCACTTT.

The chain has TRBV7-9 and TRBJ2-1; the D is unclear. This CDR3 contains 14 residues. V was pared by 2 bases and J by 5 bases, with 10 bases between. Looked up from germline, CDR1 is SEHNR and CDR2 is FQNEAQ (reference sequence). CDR3 in DNA: TGTGCCAGCAGCTTAAGAGCTGCCGACAATGAGCAGTTCTTC. Translation gives CASSLRAADNEQFF.